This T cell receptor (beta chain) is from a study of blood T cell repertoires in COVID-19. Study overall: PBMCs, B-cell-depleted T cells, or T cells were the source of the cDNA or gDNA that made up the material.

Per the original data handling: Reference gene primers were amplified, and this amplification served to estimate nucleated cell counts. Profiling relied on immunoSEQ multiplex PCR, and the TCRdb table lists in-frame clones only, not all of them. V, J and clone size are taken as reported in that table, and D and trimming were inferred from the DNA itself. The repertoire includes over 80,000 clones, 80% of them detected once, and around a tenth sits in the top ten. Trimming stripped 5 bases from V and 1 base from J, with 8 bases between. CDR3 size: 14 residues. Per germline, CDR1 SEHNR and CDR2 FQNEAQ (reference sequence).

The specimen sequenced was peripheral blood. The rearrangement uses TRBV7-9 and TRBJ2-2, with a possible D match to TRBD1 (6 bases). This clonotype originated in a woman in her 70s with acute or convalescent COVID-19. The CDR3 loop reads CASSRGQNTGELFF. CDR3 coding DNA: TGTGCCAGCAGCAGGGGACAGAACACCGGGGAGCTGTTTTTT.